This T cell receptor (beta chain) originates from a study of blood T cell repertoires in COVID-19. For the study at large: Spain, Italy and the United States supplied samples that represented acute and convalescent COVID-19. PBMCs, B-cell-depleted T cells, or T cells provided the cDNA or gDNA that made up the material.

Germline values: CDR1 SGHTA, CDR2 FQGTGA. This CDR3 region has 14 residues. V lost 4 bases and J lost 9, with 15 bases in between. Measured with immunoSEQ multiplex PCR; TCRdb has only the in-frame clones, and not every one. The data show about 68,000 clones, with roughly nine tenths seen just once and about 3% held by the top ten. Sequencing was carried out using peripheral blood. J is TRBJ2-2 and V is TRBV7-3, with a possible D match to TRBD1 (5 bases). This TCR was sampled from a woman aged 45-65 years with COVID-19, enrolled during active disease. CDR3 bases: TGTGCCAGCAGCTCCGCTGGGAAGGGGAGGGAGCTGTTTTTT. It encodes CASSSAGKGRELFF. Full variable domain (missing parts from reference TRBV7-3 and TRBJ2-2): GAGVSQTPSNKVTEKGKYVELRCDPISGHTALYWYRQSLGQGPEFLIYFQGTGAADDSGLPNDRFFAVRPEGSVSTLKIQRTERGDSAVYLCASSSAGKGRELFFGEGSRLTVL.